The present entry profiles one T cell receptor beta chain with its context. Data came from immunoSEQ multiplex PCR; TCRdb stores just in-frame clones and leaves some out. The data show about 120,000 clones, 92% seen once. The data originate from a study of T cell changes during pregnancy in multiple sclerosis. This CDR3 spans 16 amino acids. J lost 9 bases, V lost 5 bases, and 11 bases had no gene match. The germline gives CDR1 LNHDA, CDR2 SQIVND (reference sequence). Source: peripheral blood, taken in the third trimester of pregnancy. The receptor's source is a female donor with multiple sclerosis, enrolled in a pregnancy study. The chain employs TRBV19 and TRBJ2-1; TRBD2 agrees at 12 bases. CDR3 loop: CASSPGLAGGQGEQFF. CDR3 DNA sequence: TGTGCCAGTAGTCCCGGGCTAGCGGGGGGGCAGGGTGAGCAGTTCTTC. Based on the CDR3 plus reference TRBV19 and TRBJ2-1, the full variable domain is DGGITQSPKYLFRKEGQNVTLSCEQNLNHDAMYWYRQDPGQGLRLIYYSQIVNDFQKGDIAEGYSVSREKKESFPLTVTSAQKNPTAFYLCASSPGLAGGQGEQFFGPGTRLTVL.